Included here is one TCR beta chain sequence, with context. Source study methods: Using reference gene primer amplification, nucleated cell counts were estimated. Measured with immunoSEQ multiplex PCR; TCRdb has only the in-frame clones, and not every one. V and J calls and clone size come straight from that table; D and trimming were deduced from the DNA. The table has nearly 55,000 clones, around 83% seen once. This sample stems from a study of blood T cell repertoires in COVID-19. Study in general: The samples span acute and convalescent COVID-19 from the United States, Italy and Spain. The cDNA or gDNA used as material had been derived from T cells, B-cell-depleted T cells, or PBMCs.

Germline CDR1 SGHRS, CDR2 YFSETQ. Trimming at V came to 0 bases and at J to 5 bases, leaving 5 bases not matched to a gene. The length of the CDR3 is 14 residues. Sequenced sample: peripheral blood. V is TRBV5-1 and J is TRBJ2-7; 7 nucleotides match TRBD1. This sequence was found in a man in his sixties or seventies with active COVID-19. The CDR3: CASSLGTGVDEQYF. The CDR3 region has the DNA TGCGCCAGCAGCTTGGGCACAGGGGTTGACGAGCAGTACTTC.